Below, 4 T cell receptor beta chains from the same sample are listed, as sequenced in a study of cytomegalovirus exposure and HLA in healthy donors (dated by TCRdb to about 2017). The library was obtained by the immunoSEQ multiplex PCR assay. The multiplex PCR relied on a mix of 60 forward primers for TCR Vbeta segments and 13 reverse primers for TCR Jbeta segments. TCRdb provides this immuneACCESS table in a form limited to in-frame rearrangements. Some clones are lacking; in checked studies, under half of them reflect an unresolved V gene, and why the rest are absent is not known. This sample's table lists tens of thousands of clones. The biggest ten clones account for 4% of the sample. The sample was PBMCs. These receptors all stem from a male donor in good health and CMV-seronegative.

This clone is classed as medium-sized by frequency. CDR3 bases: TGTGCCAATGAGAAGCCAAACACTGAAGCTTTCTTT. It specifies CANEKPNTEAFF. The chain uses TRBV7-9 and TRBJ1-1; D call uncertain. This CDR3 has 12 residues. Trimming left V 10 bases short and J 2 bases short, with 11 bases between. The germline gives CDR1 SEHNR, CDR2 FQNEAQ (reference sequence).

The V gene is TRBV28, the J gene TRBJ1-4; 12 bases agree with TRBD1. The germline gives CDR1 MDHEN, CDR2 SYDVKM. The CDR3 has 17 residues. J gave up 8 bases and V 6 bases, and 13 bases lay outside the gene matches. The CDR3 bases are TGTGCCAGCAGAACCGGGACAGGGGGCGCGGAGTGGGAAAAACTGTTTTTT. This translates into CASRTGTGGAEWEKLFF.

The DNA of the CDR3 is TGTGCCAGCTCACCACCGGGCGAGGACAGGAAGTTCTTC. The encoded protein is CASSPPGEDRKFF. The V and J genes are TRBV18 and TRBJ2-1, with 7 bases fitting TRBD1. Looked up from germline, CDR1 is KGHSH and CDR2 is LQKENI. The CDR3 totals 13 residues. The V gene end was trimmed by 0 bases and the J gene end by 14 bases; junction bases not matched to a gene: 7.

CDR3 sequence (DNA): TGCAGTGCTACGGGGACTAGCGAGCAGTACTTC. Translating gives CSATGTSEQYF. This chain uses TRBV20-1 with TRBJ2-7, with 8 bases matching TRBD2. CDR1 is DFQATT, CDR2 SNEGSKA, per germline (reference sequence). The V gene end was trimmed by 4 bases and the J gene end by 6 bases; junction bases not matched to a gene: 2. The CDR3 runs 11 residues.